The present entry profiles one T cell receptor beta chain with its context. This sample was included in a study of T cell changes during pregnancy in multiple sclerosis. V lost 5 bases and J lost 4, with 9 bases in between. Germline values: CDR1 SEHNR, CDR2 FQNEAQ (reference sequence). CDR3 length: 13 residues. Clones were sequenced by immunoSEQ multiplex PCR, and TCRdb holds only the in-frame ones, with some missing. The table records approximately 30,000 clones, 91% of them present only once. The chain combines TRBV7-9 with TRBJ1-5; the D gene is possibly TRBD1 (6 bases). Source: CD8+ T cells from peripheral blood mononuclear cells, taken in the second trimester of pregnancy. This clonotype was sampled from a female donor in good health, enrolled as a control in a pregnancy study. Here the CDR3 reads CASSSGQNQPQHF. The CDR3 DNA follows: TGTGCCAGCAGCAGCGGACAGAATCAGCCCCAGCATTTT.